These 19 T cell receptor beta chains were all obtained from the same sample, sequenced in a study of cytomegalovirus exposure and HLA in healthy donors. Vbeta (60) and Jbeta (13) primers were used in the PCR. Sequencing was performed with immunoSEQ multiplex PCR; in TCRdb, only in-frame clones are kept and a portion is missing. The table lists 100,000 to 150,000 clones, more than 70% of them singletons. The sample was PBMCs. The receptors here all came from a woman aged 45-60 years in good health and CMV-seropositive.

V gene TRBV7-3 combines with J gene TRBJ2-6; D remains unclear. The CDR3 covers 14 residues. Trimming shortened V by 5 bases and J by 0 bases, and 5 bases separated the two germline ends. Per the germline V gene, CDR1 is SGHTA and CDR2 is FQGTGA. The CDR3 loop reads CASSLSSGANVLTF. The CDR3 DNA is TGTGCCAGCAGCCTATCCTCTGGGGCCAACGTCCTGACTTTC.

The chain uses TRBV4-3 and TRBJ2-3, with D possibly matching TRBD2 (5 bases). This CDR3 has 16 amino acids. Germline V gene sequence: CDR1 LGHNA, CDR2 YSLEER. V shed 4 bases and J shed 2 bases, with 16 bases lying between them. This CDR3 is CASSPTTSIFTDTQYF. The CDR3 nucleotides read TGCGCCAGCAGCCCGACTACCTCTATTTTCACAGATACGCAGTATTTT.

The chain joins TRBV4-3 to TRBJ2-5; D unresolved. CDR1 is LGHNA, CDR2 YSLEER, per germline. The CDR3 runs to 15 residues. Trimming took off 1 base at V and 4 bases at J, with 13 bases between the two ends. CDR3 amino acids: CASSQGSVARETQYF. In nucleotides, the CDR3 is TGCGCCAGCAGCCAAGGTAGTGTTGCGAGAGAGACCCAGTACTTC.

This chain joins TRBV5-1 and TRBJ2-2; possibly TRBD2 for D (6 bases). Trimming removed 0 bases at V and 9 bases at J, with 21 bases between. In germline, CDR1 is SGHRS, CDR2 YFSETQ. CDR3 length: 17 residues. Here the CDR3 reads CASSLVFRPPGDWELFF. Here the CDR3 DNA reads TGCGCCAGCAGCTTGGTTTTCCGCCCGCCCGGGGACTGGGAGCTGTTTTTT.

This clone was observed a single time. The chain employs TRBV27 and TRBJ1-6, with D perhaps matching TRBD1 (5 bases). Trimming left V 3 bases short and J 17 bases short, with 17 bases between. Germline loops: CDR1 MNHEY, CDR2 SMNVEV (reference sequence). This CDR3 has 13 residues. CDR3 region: CASSLASQGRFHF. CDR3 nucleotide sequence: TGTGCCAGCAGTTTGGCCTCTCAGGGCCGTTTCCACTTT.

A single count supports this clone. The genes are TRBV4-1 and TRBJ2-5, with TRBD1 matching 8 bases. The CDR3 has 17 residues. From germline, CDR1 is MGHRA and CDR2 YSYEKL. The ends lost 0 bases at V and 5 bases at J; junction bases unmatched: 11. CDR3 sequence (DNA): TGCGCCAGCAGCCAAGACCCCTCCCCAGGGGGCTGGGAGACCCAGTACTTC. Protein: CASSQDPSPGGWETQYF.

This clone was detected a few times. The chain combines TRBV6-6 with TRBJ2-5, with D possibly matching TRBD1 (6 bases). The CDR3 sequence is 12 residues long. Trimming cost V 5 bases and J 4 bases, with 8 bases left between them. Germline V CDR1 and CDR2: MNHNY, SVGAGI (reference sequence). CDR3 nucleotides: TGTGCCAGCAGTCAAGGGGGAGAGACCCAGTACTTC. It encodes CASSQGGETQYF.

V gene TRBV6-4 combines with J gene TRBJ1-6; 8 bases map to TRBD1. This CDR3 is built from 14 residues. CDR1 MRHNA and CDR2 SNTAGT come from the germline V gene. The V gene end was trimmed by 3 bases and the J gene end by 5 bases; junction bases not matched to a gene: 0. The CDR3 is CASSEDRDNSPLHF. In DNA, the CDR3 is TGTGCCAGCAGTGAGGACAGGGATAATTCACCCCTCCACTTT.

The CDR3 DNA follows: TGTGCCAGCACCATACAGGGGGGAGATTCACCCCTCCACTTT. Translated: CASTIQGGDSPLHF. The chain has TRBV6-5 and TRBJ1-6, with TRBD1 identical over 8 bases. V was clipped by 7 bases and J by 8 bases; unmatched bases: 7. The germline gives CDR1 MNHEY, CDR2 SVGAGI. The CDR3 loop spans 14 amino acids.

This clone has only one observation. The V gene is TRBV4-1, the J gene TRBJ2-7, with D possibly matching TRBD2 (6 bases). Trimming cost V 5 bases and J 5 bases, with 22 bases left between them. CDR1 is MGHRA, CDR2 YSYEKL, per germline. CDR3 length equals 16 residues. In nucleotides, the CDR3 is TGCGCCAGCAGCTTAGGCGTAATTCAGGGAGGCGACGAGCAGTACTTC. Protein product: CASSLGVIQGGDEQYF.

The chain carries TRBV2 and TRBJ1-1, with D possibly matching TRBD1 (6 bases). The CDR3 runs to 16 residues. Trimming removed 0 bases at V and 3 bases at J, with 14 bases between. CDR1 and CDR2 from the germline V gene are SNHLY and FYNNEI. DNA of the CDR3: TGTGCCAGCAGTGAAGCGCTTAGGGCAGGGGACACTGAAGCTTTCTTT. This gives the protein CASSEALRAGDTEAFF.

The CDR3 protein is CASSLGAQSSYNEQFF. CDR3 coding DNA: TGTGCCAGCAGTTTGGGCGCTCAGAGCTCCTACAATGAGCAGTTCTTC. V and J are TRBV27 and TRBJ2-1; D is ambiguous. The V end lost 3 bases, the J end lost 0 bases, and 12 bases lay between the germline ends. The CDR3 sequence is 16 residues long. Germline assignment: CDR1 MNHEY and CDR2 SMNVEV (reference sequence).

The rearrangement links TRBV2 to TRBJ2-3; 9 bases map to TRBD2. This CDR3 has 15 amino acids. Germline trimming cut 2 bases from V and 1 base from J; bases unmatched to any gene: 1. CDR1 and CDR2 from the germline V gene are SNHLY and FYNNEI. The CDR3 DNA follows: TGTGCCAGCAGTGAACCTAGCGGGGGCACAGATACGCAGTATTTT. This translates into CASSEPSGGTDTQYF.

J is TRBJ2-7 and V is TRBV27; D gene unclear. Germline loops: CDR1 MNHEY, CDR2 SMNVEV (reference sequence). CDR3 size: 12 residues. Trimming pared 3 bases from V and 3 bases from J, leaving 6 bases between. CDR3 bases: TGTGCCAGCAGTTTTGGCGGCTACGAGCAGTACTTC. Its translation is CASSFGGYEQYF.

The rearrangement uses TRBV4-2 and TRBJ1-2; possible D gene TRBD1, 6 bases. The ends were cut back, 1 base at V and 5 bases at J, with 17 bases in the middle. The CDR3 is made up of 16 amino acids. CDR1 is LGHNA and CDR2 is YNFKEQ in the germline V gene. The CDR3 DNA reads TGTGCCAGCAGCCAAGGGAGCGGAGAGAGGGGGTATGGCTACACCTTC. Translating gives CASSQGSGERGYGYTF.

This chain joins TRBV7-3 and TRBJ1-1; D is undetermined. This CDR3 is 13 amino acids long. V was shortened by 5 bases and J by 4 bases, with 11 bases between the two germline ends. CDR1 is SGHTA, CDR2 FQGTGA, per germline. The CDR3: CASSPQPGTEAFF. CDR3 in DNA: TGTGCCAGCAGCCCCCAACCCGGCACTGAAGCTTTCTTT.

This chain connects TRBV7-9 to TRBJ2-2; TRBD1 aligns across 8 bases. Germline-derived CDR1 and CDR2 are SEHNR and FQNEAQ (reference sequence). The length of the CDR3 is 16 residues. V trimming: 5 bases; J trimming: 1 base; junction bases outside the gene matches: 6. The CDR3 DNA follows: TGTGCCAGCAGCCAGGACAGGGCGGAGAACACCGGGGAGCTGTTTTTT. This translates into CASSQDRAENTGELFF.

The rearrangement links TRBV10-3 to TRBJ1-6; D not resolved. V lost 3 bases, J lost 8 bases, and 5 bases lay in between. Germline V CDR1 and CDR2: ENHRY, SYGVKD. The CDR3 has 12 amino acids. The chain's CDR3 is CAISEIYSPLHF. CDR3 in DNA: TGTGCCATCAGTGAAATCTATTCACCCCTCCACTTT.

The CDR3 loop reads CSASGGGYTF. The CDR3 bases are TGCAGTGCTTCCGGTGGTGGCTACACCTTC. This sequence joins TRBV20-1 and TRBJ1-2; no firm D call. The CDR3 consists of 10 residues. The germline CDR1 and CDR2 sequences are DFQATT and SNEGSKA (reference sequence). V was clipped by 5 bases and J by 7 bases, with 8 bases between them.